This TCR beta chain was captured by sequencing in a study of CD8 T cells in Susac syndrome. Study-wide results and caveats: The CD4+ T cell repertoires, which came from Susac syndrome patients, showed no sign of clonal expansion.

The germline gives CDR1 DFQATT, CDR2 SNEGSKA (reference sequence). CDR3 size: 11 residues. V lost 3 bases and J 2 bases, leaving 5 bases between the germline ends. Random hexamers served to reverse transcribe roughly 0.5 to 1 ug RNA. TCRdb reanalysed the immunoSEQ multiplex PCR reads using MiXCR and keeps one entry per CDR3 protein. Of roughly 200,000 distinct CDR3 sequences in the sample, 85% to 95% were seen once. About this clonotype: Its target is unknown.

V is TRBV20-1 and J is TRBJ2-7; D ambiguous. This sequence originates from a human donor with Susac syndrome. The sample consisted of CD4+ T cells from PBMCs. CDR3 coding DNA: TGCAGTGCTAGGACTCCCTACGAGCAGTACTTC. The encoded protein is CSARTPYEQYF.